This TCR beta chain emerged from a study of regulatory T cells in long-lasting Graves disease. Study details: Graves' patients, diagnosed recently, had received antithyroid drugs under 3 months.

This clonotype was recorded many times. The antigen remains unidentified. This CDR3 is built from 10 residues. V was clipped by 3 bases and J by 8 bases, with 5 bases between them. Germline V lookup: CDR1 SGDLS, CDR2 YYNGEE. Time point of the sample: newly diagnosed GD, antithyroid drugs for less than 3 months. The TCR library was prepared using RNA isolated from PBMCs. Clinicians diagnosed Graves' disease using American Thyroid Association guidelines. Study observations and caveats: TRBV28, TRBJ1-2 and TRBJ2-5 were favored in persistent disease. Persistent patients shared more public clonotypes (about 2,700) than newly diagnosed patients (approximately 960).

Relying on iRepertoire HTBI primers and Arm-PCR of CDR3 regions, the team built TCR beta libraries. TCRdb reprocessed the multiplex PCR reads via MiXCR and lists one record per CDR3 protein. This sample has 350,000 to 400,000 distinct CDR3 sequences, with 15% to 19% found just once. The sequence was collected from a female donor with Graves disease. The material was peripheral blood mononuclear cells (PBMCs), obtained at new diagnosis, from a patient treated with antithyroid drugs. V gene TRBV9 combines with J gene TRBJ1-2; no definite D call. This CDR3 reads CASSGSGYTF. In nucleotides, the CDR3 is TGTGCCAGCAGCGGGAGCGGCTACACCTTC.